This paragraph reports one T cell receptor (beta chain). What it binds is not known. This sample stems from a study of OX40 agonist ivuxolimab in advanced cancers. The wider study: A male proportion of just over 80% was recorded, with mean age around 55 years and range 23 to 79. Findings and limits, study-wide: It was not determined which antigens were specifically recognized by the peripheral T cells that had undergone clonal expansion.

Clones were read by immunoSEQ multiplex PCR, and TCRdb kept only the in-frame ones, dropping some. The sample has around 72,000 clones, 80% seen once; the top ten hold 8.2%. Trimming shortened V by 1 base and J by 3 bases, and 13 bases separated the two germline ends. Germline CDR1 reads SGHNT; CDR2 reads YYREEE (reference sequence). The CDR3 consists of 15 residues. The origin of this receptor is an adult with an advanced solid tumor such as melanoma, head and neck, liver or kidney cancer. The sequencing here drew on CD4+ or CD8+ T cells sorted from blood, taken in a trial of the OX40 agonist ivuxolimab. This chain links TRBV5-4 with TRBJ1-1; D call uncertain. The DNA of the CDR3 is TGTGCCAGCAGCTTGCCGACGAAAAGGGACACTGAAGCTTTCTTT. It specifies CASSLPTKRDTEAFF.